This is a list of T cell receptor beta chains from one sample in a study of blood T cell repertoires in COVID-19. The assay was immunoSEQ multiplex PCR, and TCRdb's table has in-frame clones only and misses some. There are about 250,000 clones in the sample; roughly 80% occur only once, and approximately 9.1% lies in the top ten. The sample taken for sequencing was peripheral blood. These receptors came from a man older than 75 with acute or convalescent COVID-19. Each CDR3 is given with its conserved first and last residue. The D gene is left open where the match is weak. Size is stated for part of the rows, as once, few or many counts, or as a class when the clone is expanded.

D gene	V gene	CDR3 length	clone size	J gene	CDR3 DNA	CDR3 protein
NA	TRBV6-5	15	NA	TRBJ1-6	TGTGCCAGCAGTTACTCTTCGGGGGTTAATTCACCCCTCCACTTT	CASSYSSGVNSPLHF
TRBD1	TRBV5-4	15	NA	TRBJ1-1	TGTGCCAGCAGCGTCTACAGGGGCGTGAACACTGAAGCTTTCTTT	CASSVYRGVNTEAFF
TRBD1	TRBV2	16	NA	TRBJ1-2	TGTGCCAGCAGCCCGCAGGGGGACTCAGCCAAAGGTGGCTACACCTTC	CASSPQGDSAKGGYTF
NA	TRBV11-2	16	NA	TRBJ2-7	TGTGCCAGCAGCTTTACGACTCGGGGGTCCTCCTACGAGCAGTACTTC	CASSFTTRGSSYEQYF
NA	TRBV24-1	15	NA	TRBJ1-5	TGTGCCACCAGTGAGGAGACCAGCGGCAATCAGCCCCAGCATTTT	CATSEETSGNQPQHF
NA	TRBV11-3	13	NA	TRBJ2-6	TGTGCCAGCAGCAGGACAGGGGCCAACGTCCTGACTTTC	CASSRTGANVLTF
TRBD1	TRBV23-1	15	NA	TRBJ1-2	TGCGCCAGCAGGACAGGGGGCCCTAGTAACTATGGCTACACCTTC	CASRTGGPSNYGYTF
NA	TRBV4-2	15	NA	TRBJ2-7	TGTGCCAGCAGCCAAGAACCTAGCGAGTCCTACGAGCAGTACTTC	CASSQEPSESYEQYF
TRBD1	TRBV19	14	NA	TRBJ2-2	TGTGCCAGTAGTAGACAGGGGGCTGGCGGGGAGCTGTTTTTT	CASSRQGAGGELFF
NA	TRBV7-9	14	NA	TRBJ1-2	TGTGCCAGCAGCGTAGTAGGCCGGGGTTATGGCTACACCTTC	CASSVVGRGYGYTF
NA	TRBV7-6	14	NA	TRBJ2-7	TGTGCCAGCAGCTGGTCTAGAAGCTCCTACGAGCAGTACTTC	CASSWSRSSYEQYF
TRBD2	TRBV5-1	16	NA	TRBJ2-1	TGCGCCAGCAGCCGGACTAGCGGACCCTCCTACAATGAGCAGTTCTTC	CASSRTSGPSYNEQFF
TRBD2	TRBV3-1/TRBV3-2	15	NA	TRBJ2-3	TGTGCCAGCAGCCAAGCTCTTAGCGGGGTGCATACGCAGTATTTT	CASSQALSGVHTQYF
TRBD1	TRBV9	16	NA	TRBJ2-7	TGTGCCAGCAGCCTTTCCGGGACAGGAAGCTCCTACGAGCAGTACTTC	CASSLSGTGSSYEQYF
TRBD1	TRBV2	18	NA	TRBJ2-2	TGTGCCAGCAGACCCAGGGGGCCCCTGTTAGGTTACACCGGGGAGCTGTTTTTT	CASRPRGPLLGYTGELFF
TRBD2	TRBV28	19	NA	TRBJ2-6	TGTGCCAGCAACCCCTGGGGGAGGGGTTATAGCTCTGGGGCCAACGTCCTGACTTTC	CASNPWGRGYSSGANVLTF
TRBD1	TRBV5-1	16	NA	TRBJ2-3	TGCGCCAGCAGCTCCCGGACCAGGGGGAGCACAGATACGCAGTATTTT	CASSSRTRGSTDTQYF
NA	TRBV4-2	14	few	TRBJ2-7	TGTGCCAGCAGCCAAGAGCACAGGATCGGCGAGCAGTACTTC	CASSQEHRIGEQYF
TRBD1	TRBV5-5	17	NA	TRBJ1-1	TGTGCCAGCAGCTTTCCGGGACAGGGGGCCCTTGTCAATGAAGCTTTCTTT	CASSFPGQGALVNEAFF
TRBD1	TRBV19	14	NA	TRBJ1-2	TGTGCCAGTACATCGGGGACAGGGGGCTCTGGCTACACCTTC	CASTSGTGGSGYTF
NA	TRBV11-2	15	NA	TRBJ1-5	TGTGCCAGCAGCTTAGCGGCAGGGTCAAATCAGCCCCAGCATTTT	CASSLAAGSNQPQHF
TRBD1	TRBV19	15	once	TRBJ1-2	TGTGCCAGTACCCTAGGACAGGGAAAGCGCTATGGCTACACCTTC	CASTLGQGKRYGYTF
NA	TRBV5-1	16	NA	TRBJ1-3	TGCGCCAGCAGCCTGGGGGACATCTCCTCTGGAAACACCATATATTTT	CASSLGDISSGNTIYF
NA	TRBV21-1	15	NA	TRBJ1-4	TGTGCCAGCAGCAGACAGATGCTAACTAATGAAAAACTGTTTTTT	CASSRQMLTNEKLFF
TRBD2	TRBV9	14	NA	TRBJ2-3	TGTGCCAGCAGCCCACGCGGGAGGGCAGATACGCAGTATTTT	CASSPRGRADTQYF
NA	TRBV5-6	15	NA	TRBJ1-6	TGTGCCAGCAGCTACCAACAGCGGACTAATTCACCCCTCCACTTT	CASSYQQRTNSPLHF
TRBD1	TRBV18	16	NA	TRBJ2-2	TGTGCCAGCTCACTATCACAGGGGGCGCACACCGGGGAGCTGTTTTTT	CASSLSQGAHTGELFF
TRBD1	TRBV28	14	NA	TRBJ1-6	TGTGCCACCACGGGACAGAGCTATAATTCACCCCTCCACTTT	CATTGQSYNSPLHF
NA	TRBV12-3/TRBV12-4	11	NA	TRBJ2-1	TGTGCCAGCAGTTTACGGGGGAAGGAGTTCTTC	CASSLRGKEFF
NA	TRBV5-1	15	few	TRBJ1-5	TGCGCCAGCAGCTTGGACGGGTATAGCAATCAGCCCCAGCATTTT	CASSLDGYSNQPQHF
NA	TRBV30	15	NA	TRBJ2-7	TGTGCCTGGAGACATACAGACAGTAGCTCCTACGAGCAGTACTTC	CAWRHTDSSSYEQYF
NA	TRBV19	15	NA	TRBJ1-2	TGTGCCAGTAGTATCCCCGGACTCGGATCGGCGGGCTACACCTTC	CASSIPGLGSAGYTF
NA	TRBV6-5	15	NA	TRBJ2-3	TGTGCCAGCAGTTACTCTGTGGCGGGCACAGATACGCAGTATTTT	CASSYSVAGTDTQYF
TRBD1	TRBV5-4	14	NA	TRBJ1-2	TGTGCCAGCAGCGCCGGGACAGACCCCAGGGGCTACACCTTC	CASSAGTDPRGYTF
NA	TRBV6-6	13	NA	TRBJ2-3	TGTGCCAGCAGTCCCGAGGGACTAGATACGCAGTATTTT	CASSPEGLDTQYF
TRBD1	TRBV5-4	16	NA	TRBJ1-6	TGTGCCAGCAGCTCTCCGAGGACAGGTTATAATTCACCCCTCCACTTT	CASSSPRTGYNSPLHF
NA	TRBV11-2	13	NA	TRBJ2-7	TGTGCCAGCAGCCCGACAGGATACTACGAGCAGTACTTC	CASSPTGYYEQYF
NA	TRBV5-4	15	NA	TRBJ1-2	TGTGCCAGCAGCTCCCCGACCAATGGGGCGTATGGCTACACCTTC	CASSSPTNGAYGYTF
TRBD1	TRBV27	15	NA	TRBJ1-1	TGTGCCAGAGAGCCAGACAGGGGGCCCGTCACTGAAGCTTTCTTT	CAREPDRGPVTEAFF
TRBD2	TRBV5-1	15	NA	TRBJ2-3	TGCGCCAGCAGCTTCCAAGCGGGATCGTCAGGTACGCAGTATTTT	CASSFQAGSSGTQYF
TRBD1	TRBV2	14	NA	TRBJ1-1	TGTGCCAGCAGTGTAGGACAGGGAAACACTGAAGCTTTCTTT	CASSVGQGNTEAFF
NA	TRBV15	15	NA	TRBJ1-5	TGTGCCACCAGCGGGCAACAGGGAAGCAATCAGCCCCAGCATTTT	CATSGQQGSNQPQHF
TRBD2	TRBV24-1	12	NA	TRBJ2-1	TGTGCCACGAGCGGGACCTACAATGAGCAGTTCTTC	CATSGTYNEQFF
NA	TRBV29-1	11	once	TRBJ1-2	TGCAGCGTTGGTGAGGGTAATGGCTACACCTTC	CSVGEGNGYTF
TRBD2	TRBV9	14	NA	TRBJ2-3	TGTGCCAGCAGTCCGGGCGGGGGTTCAGATACGCAGTATTTT	CASSPGGGSDTQYF
TRBD2	TRBV5-6	18	NA	TRBJ2-1	TGTGCCAGCAGCCCAGAAGGGACTAGCGGGGAAGGTTACAATGAGCAGTTCTTC	CASSPEGTSGEGYNEQFF
TRBD2	TRBV19	17	NA	TRBJ2-1	TGTGCCAGTAGTATGCCTAGCGGGGGAAGCTCCTACAATGAGCAGTTCTTC	CASSMPSGGSSYNEQFF
NA	TRBV14	12	NA	TRBJ2-7	TGTGCCAGCAGCCCTACTTACTACGAGCAGTACTTC	CASSPTYYEQYF
NA	TRBV6-5	13	NA	TRBJ1-1	TGTGCCAGCAGTCTTAGACAGGCCACTGAAGCTTTCTTT	CASSLRQATEAFF
TRBD2	TRBV19	14	NA	TRBJ2-1	TGTGCCAGTAGTACGAGCGGGAGAAGGAATGAGCAGTTCTTC	CASSTSGRRNEQFF
TRBD2	TRBV29-1	15	NA	TRBJ2-3	TGCAGCGTCGGGACTCTAGCGGGGGCGAAGGATACGCAGTATTTT	CSVGTLAGAKDTQYF
NA	TRBV19	13	NA	TRBJ2-7	TGTGCCAGCCGCGGAGGCGGGACCTACGAGCAGTACTTC	CASRGGGTYEQYF
NA	TRBV3-1/TRBV3-2	13	NA	TRBJ1-4	TGTGCCAGCAGCCAAGCTGACTTGACAGAGAGATTTTTT	CASSQADLTERFF